A selection of T cell receptor beta chains follows, all from one sample in a study of chemoradiotherapy in HPV16-positive cancers. Here immunoSEQ multiplex PCR was the method, and the copy in TCRdb shows in-frame clones only, minus some. The profile shows about 5,100 clones, around 78% of them singletons. Material: tumor tissue, obtained from a patient who underwent chemoradiotherapy. These receptors all come from a human donor with HPV-associated anogenital cancer. Each CDR3 is given with its conserved first and last residue. D genes are given only for firm matches. The size of a clone is reported for some rows only, either as once, few or many, or as a class for expanded clones.

J gene: TRBJ1-4; D gene: -; clone size: -; V gene: TRBV20-1; CDR3 protein: CSAAYNGGLFF; CDR3 DNA: TGCAGTGCCGCCTACAATGGTGGTCTGTTTTTT
J gene: TRBJ1-3; D gene: -; clone size: -; V gene: TRBV11-2; CDR3 protein: CASSLDYPYTIYF; CDR3 DNA: TGTGCCAGCAGCTTAGACTACCCGTACACCATATATTTT
J gene: TRBJ1-1; D gene: -; clone size: once; V gene: TRBV9; CDR3 protein: CASSEVAGSFRAFF; CDR3 DNA: TGTGCCAGCAGCGAGGTCGCAGGGTCCTTCCGAGCTTTCTTT
J gene: TRBJ2-1; D gene: TRBD2; clone size: -; V gene: TRBV6-1; CDR3 protein: CASSENPFFGLAGNEQFF; CDR3 DNA: TGTGCCAGCAGTGAAAATCCGTTCTTCGGACTAGCAGGGAATGAGCAGTTCTTC
J gene: TRBJ1-2; D gene: TRBD1; clone size: -; V gene: TRBV6-6; CDR3 protein: CASSPLTGGDYGYTF; CDR3 DNA: TGTGCCAGCAGTCCATTGACAGGGGGCGACTATGGCTACACCTTC
J gene: TRBJ1-5; D gene: TRBD1; clone size: -; V gene: TRBV6-5; CDR3 protein: CASSPDRANQPQHF; CDR3 DNA: TGTGCCAGCAGCCCCGACAGGGCAAATCAGCCCCAGCATTTT
J gene: TRBJ1-4; D gene: -; clone size: -; V gene: TRBV10-3; CDR3 protein: CAISESVVGVGEKLFF; CDR3 DNA: TGTGCCATCAGTGAGTCGGTGGTGGGTGTAGGTGAAAAACTGTTTTTT
J gene: TRBJ2-5; D gene: -; clone size: -; V gene: TRBV19; CDR3 protein: CASSRDRQETQYF; CDR3 DNA: TGTGCCAGTAGTAGGGACCGACAAGAGACCCAGTACTTC
J gene: TRBJ2-1; D gene: TRBD2; clone size: -; V gene: TRBV5-1; CDR3 protein: CASSPLGSGDYNEQFF; CDR3 DNA: TGCGCCAGCAGCCCCCTGGGAAGCGGGGACTACAATGAGCAGTTCTTC
J gene: TRBJ2-5; D gene: -; clone size: once; V gene: TRBV13; CDR3 protein: CASSLRDWGAAQYF; CDR3 DNA: TGTGCCAGCAGCTTACGGGACTGGGGGGCCGCCCAGTACTTC
J gene: TRBJ1-4; D gene: -; clone size: -; V gene: TRBV5-3; CDR3 protein: CARSLDAGGKLFF; CDR3 DNA: TGTGCCAGAAGCTTGGACGCGGGGGGGAAACTGTTTTTT
J gene: TRBJ2-3; D gene: -; clone size: -; V gene: TRBV28; CDR3 protein: CASSWRSPRTDTQYF; CDR3 DNA: TGTGCCAGCAGTTGGAGGTCCCCGCGAACAGATACGCAGTATTTT
J gene: TRBJ2-3; D gene: -; clone size: -; V gene: TRBV5-6; CDR3 protein: CASSFGRGGLGTDTQYF; CDR3 DNA: TGTGCCAGCAGCTTCGGAAGGGGGGGGCTGGGCACAGATACGCAGTATTTT
J gene: TRBJ2-5; D gene: -; clone size: once; V gene: TRBV5-4; CDR3 protein: CASSFGGGGETQYF; CDR3 DNA: TGTGCCAGCAGCTTCGGAGGGGGGGGAGAGACCCAGTACTTC
J gene: TRBJ1-3; D gene: -; clone size: -; V gene: TRBV15; CDR3 protein: CATSRDMGGDAGNTIYF; CDR3 DNA: TGTGCCACCAGCAGAGATATGGGCGGGGACGCTGGAAACACCATATATTTT
J gene: TRBJ1-6; D gene: TRBD1; clone size: once; V gene: TRBV2; CDR3 protein: CASRGQGLNSPLHF; CDR3 DNA: TGTGCCAGCAGAGGACAGGGGCTTAATTCACCCCTCCACTTT
J gene: TRBJ2-3; D gene: -; clone size: -; V gene: TRBV5-1; CDR3 protein: CASSLGPVADTQYF; CDR3 DNA: TGCGCCAGCAGCTTAGGACCAGTCGCAGATACGCAGTATTTT
J gene: TRBJ2-5; D gene: -; clone size: -; V gene: TRBV29-1; CDR3 protein: CSARYQETQYF; CDR3 DNA: TGCAGCGCCAGGTACCAAGAGACCCAGTACTTC
J gene: TRBJ2-5; D gene: TRBD2; clone size: -; V gene: TRBV7-9; CDR3 protein: CASSPISGGLQETQYF; CDR3 DNA: TGTGCCAGCAGCCCAATAAGCGGGGGATTACAAGAGACCCAGTACTTC
J gene: TRBJ2-7; D gene: -; clone size: -; V gene: TRBV7-8; CDR3 protein: CASSLLSGGTTYEQYF; CDR3 DNA: TGTGCCAGCAGCTTATTGTCCGGGGGGACAACCTACGAGCAGTACTTC
J gene: TRBJ1-5; D gene: -; clone size: few; V gene: TRBV6-6; CDR3 protein: CASSGSNQPQHF; CDR3 DNA: TGTGCCAGCAGTGGTAGCAATCAGCCCCAGCATTTT
J gene: TRBJ1-3; D gene: -; clone size: -; V gene: TRBV4-1; CDR3 protein: CASSQDPPSGNTIYF; CDR3 DNA: TGCGCCAGCAGCCAAGATCCCCCCTCTGGAAACACCATATATTTT
J gene: TRBJ1-5; D gene: -; clone size: -; V gene: TRBV19; CDR3 protein: CKVCQPQHF; CDR3 DNA: TGTAAGGTTTGTCAGCCCCAGCATTTT
J gene: TRBJ1-5; D gene: -; clone size: -; V gene: TRBV19; CDR3 protein: CASSIRGRVPNQPQHF; CDR3 DNA: TGTGCCAGTAGTATCCGGGGGCGCGTTCCCAATCAGCCCCAGCATTTT
J gene: TRBJ2-2; D gene: -; clone size: -; V gene: TRBV27; CDR3 protein: CASTIIGGELFF; CDR3 DNA: TGTGCCAGCACAATTATAGGCGGGGAGCTGTTTTTT
J gene: TRBJ2-1; D gene: TRBD1; clone size: -; V gene: TRBV9; CDR3 protein: CASSVEAGGHEQFF; CDR3 DNA: TGTGCCAGCAGCGTAGAGGCAGGGGGTCATGAGCAGTTCTTC
J gene: TRBJ1-1; D gene: TRBD1; clone size: -; V gene: TRBV6-4; CDR3 protein: CASRPGQGVLGTEAFF; CDR3 DNA: TGTGCCAGCAGACCCGGACAGGGCGTGTTGGGGACTGAAGCTTTCTTT
J gene: TRBJ2-7; D gene: -; clone size: few; V gene: TRBV4-1; CDR3 protein: CASRKAEGSYEQYF; CDR3 DNA: TGCGCCAGCAGAAAAGCAGAGGGTTCCTACGAGCAGTACTTC
J gene: TRBJ1-5; D gene: TRBD1; clone size: -; V gene: TRBV7-3; CDR3 protein: CASSLTATCGAGGPIGNQPQHF; CDR3 DNA: TGTGCCAGCAGCTTAACCGCGACATGCGGGGCAGGGGGCCCAATCGGCAATCAGCCCCAGCATTTT
J gene: TRBJ1-1; D gene: -; clone size: -; V gene: TRBV27; CDR3 protein: CASSPVEVTEAFF; CDR3 DNA: TGTGCCAGCAGCCCAGTAGAGGTCACTGAAGCTTTCTTT
J gene: TRBJ2-2; D gene: TRBD2; clone size: few; V gene: TRBV9; CDR3 protein: CASSVPGRGGGELFF; CDR3 DNA: TGTGCCAGCAGCGTCCCCGGGAGGGGCGGAGGGGAGCTGTTTTTT
J gene: TRBJ1-5; D gene: -; clone size: -; V gene: TRBV15; CDR3 protein: CATSKKWGRPVVYQPQHF; CDR3 DNA: TGTGCCACCAGCAAAAAATGGGGAAGGCCGGTGGTATATCAGCCCCAGCATTTT
J gene: TRBJ1-5; D gene: -; clone size: few; V gene: TRBV2; CDR3 protein: CASSESQYSNQPQHF; CDR3 DNA: TGTGCCAGCAGTGAAAGTCAGTATAGCAATCAGCCCCAGCATTTT